This T cell receptor beta chain was profiled in a study of cytomegalovirus exposure and HLA in healthy donors. Points from the study as a whole: The study listed 150 to 200 cytomegalovirus-associated TCR beta chains. Despite most TCR sequences being rare, some public TCRs occurred in many donors. A later look showed TCR association rates differing by HLA locus, highest for DRB1 and lowest for HLA-C. Several of the most significant clusters appeared, in a later analysis, to be linked to common viral pathogens.

For this clone: What it binds is unknown.

Amplification used 60 Vbeta primers and 13 Jbeta primers. The protocol was immunoSEQ multiplex PCR, while the TCRdb copy is restricted to in-frame clones and leaves out a portion. This table holds 70,000 or so clones, about 70% found once. The TCR sequence derives from a woman aged 30 to 39 in good health and CMV-seronegative. The sample comprised PBMCs.

This CDR3 reads CASNYPSGETDTQYF. Here the CDR3 DNA reads TGCGCCAGCAACTATCCTAGCGGGGAGACAGATACGCAGTATTTT. The chain recombines TRBV5-1 with TRBJ2-3; 9 bases agree with TRBD2. This CDR3 region has 15 residues. The germline CDR1 and CDR2 sequences are SGHRS and YFSETQ. V trimming: 6 bases; J trimming: 3 bases; junction bases outside the gene matches: 8.